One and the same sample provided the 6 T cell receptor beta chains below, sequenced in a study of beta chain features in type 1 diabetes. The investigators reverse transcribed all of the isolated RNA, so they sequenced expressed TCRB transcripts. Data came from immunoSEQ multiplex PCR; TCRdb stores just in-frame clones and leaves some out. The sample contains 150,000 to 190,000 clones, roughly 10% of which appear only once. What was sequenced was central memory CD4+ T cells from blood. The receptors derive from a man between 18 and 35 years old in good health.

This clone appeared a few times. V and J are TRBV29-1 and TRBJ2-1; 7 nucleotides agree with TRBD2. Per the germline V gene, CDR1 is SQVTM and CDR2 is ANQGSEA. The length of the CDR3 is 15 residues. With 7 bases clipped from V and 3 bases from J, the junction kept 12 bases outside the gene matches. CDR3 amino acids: CSGGLGAGVYNEQFF. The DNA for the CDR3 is TGCAGCGGCGGGCTCGGGGCGGGAGTCTACAATGAGCAGTTCTTC.

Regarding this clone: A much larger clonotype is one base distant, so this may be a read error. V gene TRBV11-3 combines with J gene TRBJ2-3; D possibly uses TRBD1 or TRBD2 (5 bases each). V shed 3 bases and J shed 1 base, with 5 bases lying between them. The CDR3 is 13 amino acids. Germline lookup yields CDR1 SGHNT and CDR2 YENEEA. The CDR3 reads CASSLGGTDTQYF. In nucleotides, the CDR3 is TGTGCCAGCAGCTTGGGGGGCACAGATACGCAGTATTTT.

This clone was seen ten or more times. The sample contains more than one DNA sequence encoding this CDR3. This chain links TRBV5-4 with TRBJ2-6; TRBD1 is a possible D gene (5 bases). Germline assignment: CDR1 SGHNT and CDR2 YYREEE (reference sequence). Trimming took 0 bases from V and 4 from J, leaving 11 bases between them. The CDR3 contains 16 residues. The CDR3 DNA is TGTGCCAGCAGCTTGGCTCAGGGTGGCGGGGCCAACGTCCTGACTTTC. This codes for CASSLAQGGGANVLTF.

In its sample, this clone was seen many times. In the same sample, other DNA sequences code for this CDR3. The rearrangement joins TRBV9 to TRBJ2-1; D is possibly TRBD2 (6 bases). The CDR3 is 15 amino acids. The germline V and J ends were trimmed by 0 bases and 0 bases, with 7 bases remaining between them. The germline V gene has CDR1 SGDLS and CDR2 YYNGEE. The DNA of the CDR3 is TGTGCCAGCAGCGTAGGGGGAGGCTCCTACAATGAGCAGTTCTTC. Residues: CASSVGGGSYNEQFF.

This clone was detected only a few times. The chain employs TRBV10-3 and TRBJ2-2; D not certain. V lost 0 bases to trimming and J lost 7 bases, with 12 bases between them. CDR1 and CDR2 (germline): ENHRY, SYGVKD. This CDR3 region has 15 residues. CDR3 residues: CAISESPGYNGELFF. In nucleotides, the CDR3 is TGTGCCATCAGTGAGTCTCCCGGCTACAACGGGGAGCTGTTTTTT.

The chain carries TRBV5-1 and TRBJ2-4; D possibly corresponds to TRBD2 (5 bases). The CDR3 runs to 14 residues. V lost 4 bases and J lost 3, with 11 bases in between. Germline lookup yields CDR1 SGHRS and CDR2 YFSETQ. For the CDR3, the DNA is TGCGCCAGCAGCCTCCTAGGGAGCAAAAACATTCAGTACTTC. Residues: CASSLLGSKNIQYF.